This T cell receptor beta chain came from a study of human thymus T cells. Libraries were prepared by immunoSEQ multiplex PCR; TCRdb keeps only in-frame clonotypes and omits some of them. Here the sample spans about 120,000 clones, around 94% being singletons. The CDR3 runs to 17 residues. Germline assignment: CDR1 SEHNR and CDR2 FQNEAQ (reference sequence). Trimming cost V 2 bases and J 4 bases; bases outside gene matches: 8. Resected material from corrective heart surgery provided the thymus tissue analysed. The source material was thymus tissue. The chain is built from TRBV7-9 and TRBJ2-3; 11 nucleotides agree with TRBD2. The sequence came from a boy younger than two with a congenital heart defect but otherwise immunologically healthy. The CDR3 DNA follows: TGTGCCAGCAGCTTACAGTTTAGCGGGGGGGCCGCAGATACGCAGTATTTT. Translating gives CASSLQFSGGAADTQYF.